This T cell receptor (beta chain) comes out of a study of T-cell reconstitution after alpha-beta-depleted transplantation in children. This clonotype has more than one count but fewer than ten. Using unique molecular identifiers, the investigators prepared the TCRbeta library. Each CDR3 protein is one row after TCRdb ran MiXCR on the PCR reads. The sample contains hundreds of thousands of distinct CDR3 sequences, approximately 29% of which appear only once. Germline CDR1 reads MNHNY; CDR2 reads SVGAGI (reference sequence). This CDR3 is 11 amino acids long. Trimming removed 7 bases from V and 6 bases from J, with 10 bases in between.

The gene calls are TRBV6-6 and TRBJ2-7, with D possibly being TRBD1 or TRBD2 (5 bases each). This clonotype originated in a human donor who donated a stem cell graft to a child with aplastic anemia. The sequenced sample was PBMCs from the stem cell graft donor, obtained from the stem cell graft. CDR3 loop: CASIGGLEQYF. The CDR3 DNA follows: TGTGCCAGCATTGGGGGTCTCGAGCAGTACTTC.